A single TCR beta chain is shown here with its context. These data belong to a study of blood T cell repertoires in COVID-19. Study context: T cells, B-cell-depleted T cells, or PBMCs provided the cDNA or gDNA that served as material.

Clones were read by immunoSEQ multiplex PCR, and TCRdb kept only the in-frame ones, dropping some. The sample yields about 200,000 clones, 88% seen once. Trimming shortened V by 4 bases and J by 3 bases, and 11 bases separated the two germline ends. Germline V gene lookup returns CDR1 LNHDA and CDR2 SQIVND (reference sequence). The CDR3 extends over 14 amino acids. Sequenced input: peripheral blood. This TCR derives from a human donor in a cohort sampled during active COVID-19. This chain uses TRBV19 with TRBJ2-3; perhaps TRBD1 as D (5 bases). This CDR3 reads CASSTQGGTDTQYF. In nucleotides, the CDR3 is TGTGCCAGTAGTACGCAGGGTGGAACAGATACGCAGTATTTT.